Included here is one T cell receptor beta chain sequence, with context. As yet, its antigen is unknown. Time point specified: pretreatment peripheral blood. This specimen belongs to a study of PD-L1 blockade in urothelial cancer. Turning to the study itself: Starting around 2014, patients were given atezolizumab (1,200 mg intravenously every 3 weeks). Analyses were performed on blood at 3 weeks after treatment start (the second dose) and at 6 weeks.

The study, taken as a whole, reports: Tumor-linked clones in blood grew more by 3 weeks in durable-benefit patients.

Germline loops: CDR1 MGHDK, CDR2 SYGVNS. V was pared by 1 base and J by 10 bases, with 17 bases between. The CDR3 has 15 amino acids. Here immunoSEQ multiplex PCR was the method, and the copy in TCRdb shows in-frame clones only, minus some. Of about 79,000 clones listed, about 86% are singletons. This TCR was sampled from a man in his sixties with urothelial cancer. The chain recombines TRBV25-1 with TRBJ2-1, with D maybe TRBD1 (5 bases). The sample consisted of PBMCs, taken around atezolizumab (anti-PD-L1) treatment. Written as DNA, the CDR3 is TGTGCCAGCAGTGAATCTCTGGGGCCAAAAGGGGAGCAGTTCTTC. Residues: CASSESLGPKGEQFF.